This TCR beta chain was sequenced during a study of blood T cells in healthy people across ages. Through a sample-barcoded 5' primer and a J-beta primer mix, a second PCR was run for roughly 6 to 12 cycles. MiXCR was run by TCRdb on the 5' RACE reads, yielding one entry per CDR3 protein. The sample consists of about 1.8 million distinct CDR3 sequences, 49% of them appearing once. The germline V gene has CDR1 MNHEY and CDR2 SVGEGT. Trimming took 7 bases from V and 5 from J, leaving 14 bases between them. There are 13 residues in the CDR3. Each donor's blood draw was 7.5 to 10 milliliters of peripheral blood.

The chain joins TRBV6-2 or TRBV6-3 to TRBJ2-5, with D unresolved. Specimen: blood. The TCR comes from a woman aged 40 to 50 in good health. For the CDR3, the DNA is TGTGCCAGCATCTCCGGGCCCTTGGAGACCCAGTACTTC. This gives the protein CASISGPLETQYF.